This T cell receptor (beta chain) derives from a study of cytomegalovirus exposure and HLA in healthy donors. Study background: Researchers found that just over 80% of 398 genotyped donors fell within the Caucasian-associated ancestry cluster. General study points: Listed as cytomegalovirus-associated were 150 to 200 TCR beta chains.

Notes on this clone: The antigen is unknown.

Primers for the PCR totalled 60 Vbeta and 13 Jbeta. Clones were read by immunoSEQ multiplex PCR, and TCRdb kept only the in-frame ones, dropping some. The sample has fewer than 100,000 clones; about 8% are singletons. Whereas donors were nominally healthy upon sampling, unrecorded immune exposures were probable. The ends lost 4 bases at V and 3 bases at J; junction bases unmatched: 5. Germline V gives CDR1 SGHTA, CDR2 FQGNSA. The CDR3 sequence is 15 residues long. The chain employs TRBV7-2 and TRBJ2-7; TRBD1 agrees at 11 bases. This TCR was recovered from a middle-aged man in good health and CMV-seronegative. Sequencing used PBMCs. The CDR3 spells CASSYGQGAFYEQYF. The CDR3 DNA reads TGTGCCAGCAGCTACGGACAGGGGGCGTTCTACGAGCAGTACTTC.